Below are 10 T cell receptor beta chains sequenced from a single sample in a study of T cell repertoires in cytomegalovirus infection. TCRdb fed the reads into MiXCR, producing one record per CDR3 protein. Here the sample spans just over 300,000 distinct CDR3 sequences, 17% being singletons. What was sequenced was PBMCs. The receptors originated from a human donor in good health (CMV status not recorded). Some clones in this sample may be carry-over from other donors' samples.

This clonotype was detected many times. The genes are TRBV28 and TRBJ2-7; D ambiguous. The germline V gene has CDR1 MDHEN and CDR2 SYDVKM. V was shortened by 2 bases and J by 3 bases, with 5 bases between the two germline ends. This CDR3 comprises 12 residues. The CDR3: CASSLPNYEQYF. CDR3 DNA sequence: TGTGCCAGCAGTTTACCCAACTACGAGCAGTACTTC.

This sequence joins TRBV20-1 and TRBJ2-5, with TRBD2 matching 11 bases. This CDR3 region has 14 residues. CDR1 and CDR2 from the germline V gene are DFQATT and SNEGSKA (reference sequence). The DNA for the CDR3 is TGCAGCACTTTTAGCGGGGGGGCGGAGGAGACCCAGTACTTC. Amino acids: CSTFSGGAEETQYF.

The V and J genes are TRBV5-4 and TRBJ2-1; D unclear. Trimming shortened V by 0 bases and J by 4 bases, and 8 bases separated the two germline ends. Germline CDR1 and CDR2: SGHNT and YYREEE (reference sequence). The CDR3 runs 14 residues. The CDR3 DNA follows: TGTGCCAGCAGCTTGGACAAACTATACAATGAGCAGTTCTTC. Its protein is CASSLDKLYNEQFF.

This clonotype was counted a few times. The chain links TRBV11-2 to TRBJ2-7, with 7 bases aligning to TRBD1. Germline trimming cut 4 bases from V and 3 bases from J; bases unmatched to any gene: 3. CDR1 and CDR2 from the germline V gene are SGHAT and FQNNGV. The CDR3 totals 13 residues. The CDR3 sequence: CASSSDRDYEQYF. The CDR3 DNA is TGTGCCAGCAGCTCCGACAGGGACTACGAGCAGTACTTC.

This clonotype occurred many times. This chain uses TRBV12-3 or TRBV12-4 with TRBJ2-1, with 8 nucleotides matching TRBD1. This CDR3 region has 14 residues. V lost 7 bases to trimming and J lost 1 base; unmatched junction nucleotides: 3. CDR3 sequence: CASTRTGSYNEQFF. Here the CDR3 DNA reads TGTGCCAGCACCAGGACAGGGTCCTACAATGAGCAGTTCTTC.

This clonotype was observed at least ten times. This chain connects TRBV5-8 to TRBJ2-4; no firm D call. Per germline, CDR1 SGHTS and CDR2 YDEGEE. The CDR3 is 14 residues long. Trimming pared 3 bases from V and 0 bases from J, leaving 7 bases between. CDR3 amino acids: CASSYLLAKNIQYF. The CDR3 nucleotides read TGTGCCAGCAGCTATCTACTAGCCAAAAACATTCAGTACTTC.

This clonotype was counted at least ten times. V and J are TRBV10-3 and TRBJ2-3; D perhaps matches TRBD2 (5 bases). Trimming shortened V by 1 base and J by 3 bases, and 17 bases separated the two germline ends. Germline V lookup: CDR1 ENHRY, CDR2 SYGVKD. CDR3 size: 17 residues. The CDR3 DNA reads as TGTGCCATCAGTGAGTTCGGGAAGGCTGTGGGGACAGATACGCAGTATTTT. It codes for CAISEFGKAVGTDTQYF.

The chain links TRBV2 to TRBJ2-2, with D possibly TRBD1 on 6 matching bases. Between the trimmed V and J ends, which lost 7 bases and 1 base, there was a span of 13 bases. This CDR3 is 15 amino acids long. Germline-derived CDR1 and CDR2 are SNHLY and FYNNEI. The CDR3 coding sequence is TGTGCCAGCAACGTCAGGGGCCAGAACACCGGGGAGCTGTTTTTT. It yields the protein CASNVRGQNTGELFF.

This clonotype was seen only a few times. V gene TRBV6-1 combines with J gene TRBJ2-3; 7 bases align to TRBD2. CDR3 length equals 13 residues. The germline CDR1 and CDR2 sequences are MNHNS and SASEGT. The J segment lost 1 base and the V segment lost 11 bases, leaving 6 bases of the junction unmatched. This CDR3 is CAAGGFRTDTQYF. CDR3 bases: TGTGCCGCCGGGGGGTTTCGCACAGATACGCAGTATTTT.

The chain carries TRBV18 and TRBJ2-7; D is uncertain. V was cut by 1 base and J by 5 bases, with 6 bases left in between. This CDR3 is 12 amino acids long. Germline V gene sequence: CDR1 KGHSH, CDR2 LQKENI. CDR3 nucleotides: TGTGCCAGCTCACCACGGGTAGACGAGCAGTACTTC. Its translation is CASSPRVDEQYF.